This T cell receptor (beta chain) was profiled in a study of T-cell memory formation after mild COVID-19. Findings of the study overall: Contracting CD8+ clones were enriched in EMRA, CD4+ mainly in CM and EM.

V lost 4 bases and J lost 6; bases outside the gene matches: 10. This CDR3 is built from 16 residues. Germline lookup yields CDR1 SEHNR and CDR2 FQNEAQ (reference sequence). TCRdb called the 5' RACE reads again in MiXCR, with one record for every CDR3 protein. The table records some 100,000 distinct CDR3 sequences, 11% of them present only once. With regard to this clonotype: Its antigen is currently unknown.

The sequenced sample consisted of PBMCs or a T cell subset sorted from them (not recorded which). The TCR sequence derives from a man younger than 30 who had mild COVID-19 (a few samples of this study predate the infection). Cell type and time point are not known. The genes are TRBV7-9 and TRBJ2-3, with 10 bases that match TRBD1. CDR3 protein: CASSSSGTGDSDTQYF. DNA of the CDR3: TGTGCCAGCAGCTCATCAGGGACAGGGGATTCTGATACGCAGTATTTT.